This T cell receptor (beta chain) was recorded in a study of Ad26.COV2.S vaccination and SARS-CoV-2 variants. Study details: A participant enrolled in the COV1001 Ad26.COV2.S trial arm provided the sample.

Broader study findings: People who got the vaccine or the placebo had similar non-spike TCR breadth.

Described treatment: 19 received Ad26.COV2.S at low or high dose, single or two shots; 5 received placebo; per-sample allocation not given. Day 63 after the first vaccine or placebo injection was the time point for sampling. It was an adult aged 18-55 years in Boston who was the donor. Here immunoSEQ multiplex PCR was the method, and the copy in TCRdb shows in-frame clones only, minus some. The repertoire has 300,000 to 400,000 clones, around nine tenths of them found once; the top ten carry more than 3%. The CDR3 contains 13 residues. Germline CDR1 and CDR2: GTSNPN and SVGIG (reference sequence). With 2 bases removed from V and 4 bases from J, the gap between germline ends came to 11 bases. Turning to this clone: Its antigen is still unknown.

Material: peripheral blood, obtained in a trial of Ad26.COV2.S vaccine versus placebo. The V gene is TRBV30, the J gene TRBJ2-5; unclear D gene. The receptor was derived from a person between 18 and 59 years old who received the Ad26.COV2.S COVID-19 vaccine or a placebo. CDR3: CAWSQNSPETQYF. The CDR3 DNA reads as TGTGCCTGGAGTCAAAATAGCCCAGAGACCCAGTACTTC. The full variable domain, completed using reference TRBV30 and TRBJ2-5, is SQTIHQWPATLVQPVGSPLSLECTVEGTSNPNLYWYRQAAGRGLQLLFYSVGIGQISSEVPQNLSASRPQDRQFILSSKKLLLSDSGFYLCAWSQNSPETQYFGPGTRLLVL.